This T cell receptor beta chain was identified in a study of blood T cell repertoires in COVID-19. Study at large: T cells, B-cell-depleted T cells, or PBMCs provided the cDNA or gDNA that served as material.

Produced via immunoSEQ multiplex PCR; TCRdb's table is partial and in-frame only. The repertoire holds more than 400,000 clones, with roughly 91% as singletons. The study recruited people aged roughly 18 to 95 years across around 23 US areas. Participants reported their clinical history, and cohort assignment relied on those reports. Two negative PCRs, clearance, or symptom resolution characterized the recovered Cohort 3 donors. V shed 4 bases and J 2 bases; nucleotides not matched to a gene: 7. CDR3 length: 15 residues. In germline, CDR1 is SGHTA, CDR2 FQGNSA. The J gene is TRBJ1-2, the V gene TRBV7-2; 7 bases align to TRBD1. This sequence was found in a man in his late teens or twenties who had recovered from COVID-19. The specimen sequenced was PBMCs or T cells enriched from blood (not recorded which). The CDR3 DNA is TGTGCCAGCAGCTCAAGACAGGGTGCGAACTATGGCTACACCTTC. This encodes CASSSRQGANYGYTF.